This T cell receptor (beta chain) was identified in a study of patients and donors after allogeneic stem cell transplantation. TCRdb fed the RT-PCR reads into MiXCR, producing one record per CDR3 protein. The sample yields around 150,000 distinct CDR3 sequences, over 30% seen once. Germline-derived CDR1 and CDR2 are MNHEY and SVGAGI. V was cut by 6 bases and J by 0 bases, with 12 bases left in between. CDR3 length equals 15 residues. The clonotype comes from a human donor who was either an allogeneic HSCT recipient or a stem cell or donor lymphocyte infusion donor (not recorded which). It is not recorded whose cells these are; they may come from a transplant donor. Material for sequencing was blood, either unsorted or a sorted T cell fraction (not recorded which). The chain combines TRBV6-5 with TRBJ1-3, with D uncertain. The CDR3 spells CASSQRVSSGNTIYF. CDR3 nucleotide sequence: TGTGCCAGCAGCCAGCGGGTCTCCTCTGGAAACACCATATATTTT.